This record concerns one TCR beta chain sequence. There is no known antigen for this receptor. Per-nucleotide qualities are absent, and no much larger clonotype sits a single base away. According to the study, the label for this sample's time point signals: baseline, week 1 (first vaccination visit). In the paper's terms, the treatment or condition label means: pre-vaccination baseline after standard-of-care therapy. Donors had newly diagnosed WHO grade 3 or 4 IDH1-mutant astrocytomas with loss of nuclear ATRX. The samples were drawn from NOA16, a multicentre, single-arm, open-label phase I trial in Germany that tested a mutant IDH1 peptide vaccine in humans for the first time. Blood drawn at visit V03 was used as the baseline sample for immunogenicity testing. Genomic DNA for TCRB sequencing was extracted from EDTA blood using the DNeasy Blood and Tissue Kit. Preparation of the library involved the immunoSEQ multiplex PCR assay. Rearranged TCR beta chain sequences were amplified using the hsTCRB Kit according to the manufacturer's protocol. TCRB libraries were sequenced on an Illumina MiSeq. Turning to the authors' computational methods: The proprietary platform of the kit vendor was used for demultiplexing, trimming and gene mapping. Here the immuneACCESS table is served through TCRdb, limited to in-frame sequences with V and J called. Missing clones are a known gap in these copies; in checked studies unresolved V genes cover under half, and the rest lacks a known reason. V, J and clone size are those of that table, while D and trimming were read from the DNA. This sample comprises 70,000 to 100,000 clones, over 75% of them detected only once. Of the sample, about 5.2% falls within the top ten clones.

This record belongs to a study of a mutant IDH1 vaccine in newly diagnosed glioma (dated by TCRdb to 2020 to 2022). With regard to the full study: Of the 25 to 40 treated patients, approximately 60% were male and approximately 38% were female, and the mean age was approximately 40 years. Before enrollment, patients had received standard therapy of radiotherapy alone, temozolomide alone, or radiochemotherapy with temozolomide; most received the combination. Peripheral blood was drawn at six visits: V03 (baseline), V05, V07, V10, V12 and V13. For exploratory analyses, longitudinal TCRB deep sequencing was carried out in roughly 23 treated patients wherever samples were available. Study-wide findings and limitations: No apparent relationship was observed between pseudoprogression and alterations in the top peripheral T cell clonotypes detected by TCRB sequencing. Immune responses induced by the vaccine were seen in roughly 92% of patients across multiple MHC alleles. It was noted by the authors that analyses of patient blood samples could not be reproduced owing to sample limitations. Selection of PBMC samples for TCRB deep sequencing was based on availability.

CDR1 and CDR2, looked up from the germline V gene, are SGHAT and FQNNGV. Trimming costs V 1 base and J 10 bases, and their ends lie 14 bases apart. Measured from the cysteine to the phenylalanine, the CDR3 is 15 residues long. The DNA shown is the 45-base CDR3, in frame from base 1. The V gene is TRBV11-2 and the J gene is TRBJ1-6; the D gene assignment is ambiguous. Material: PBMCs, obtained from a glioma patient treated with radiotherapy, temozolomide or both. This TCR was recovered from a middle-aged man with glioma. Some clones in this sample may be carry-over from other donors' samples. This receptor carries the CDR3 CASSLVEGQRSPLHF. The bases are TGTGCCAGCAGCTTAGTCGAGGGCCAGAGGTCACCCCTCCACTTT. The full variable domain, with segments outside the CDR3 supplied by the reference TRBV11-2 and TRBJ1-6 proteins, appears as EAGVAQSPRYKIIEKRQSVAFWCNPISGHATLYWYQQILGQGPKLLIQFQNNGVVDDSQLPKDRFSAERLKGVDSTLKIQPAKLEDSAVYLCASSLVEGQRSPLHFGNGTRLTVT.